This T cell receptor beta chain was profiled in a study of CD8+ T cells in alopecia areata. Turning to the study itself: Those patients who were treated received oral tofacitinib, which was given at 5 to 10 mg twice daily for moderate-to-severe alopecia areata.

With 2 bases clipped from V and 5 bases from J, the junction kept 7 bases outside the gene matches. The CDR3 has 17 residues. CDR1 and CDR2 from the germline V gene are SGHDT and YYEEEE. The table lists this clone with a few counts. In each case, RNA was isolated and then reverse transcribed into cDNA as the sequencing template. Libraries were prepared by immunoSEQ multiplex PCR; TCRdb keeps only in-frame clonotypes and omits some of them. The sample has about 140,000 clones, approximately 51% seen once. The sequence derives from a human donor with alopecia areata. The sample was CD4+ T cells sorted from blood, taken at week 0. The J gene is TRBJ2-2, the V gene TRBV5-6; TRBD2 matches at 12 bases. Here the CDR3 DNA reads TGTGCCAGCAGCTTCCGGAGACTAGCGGGAGTTACCGGGGAGCTGTTTTTT. Translation gives CASSFRRLAGVTGELFF.